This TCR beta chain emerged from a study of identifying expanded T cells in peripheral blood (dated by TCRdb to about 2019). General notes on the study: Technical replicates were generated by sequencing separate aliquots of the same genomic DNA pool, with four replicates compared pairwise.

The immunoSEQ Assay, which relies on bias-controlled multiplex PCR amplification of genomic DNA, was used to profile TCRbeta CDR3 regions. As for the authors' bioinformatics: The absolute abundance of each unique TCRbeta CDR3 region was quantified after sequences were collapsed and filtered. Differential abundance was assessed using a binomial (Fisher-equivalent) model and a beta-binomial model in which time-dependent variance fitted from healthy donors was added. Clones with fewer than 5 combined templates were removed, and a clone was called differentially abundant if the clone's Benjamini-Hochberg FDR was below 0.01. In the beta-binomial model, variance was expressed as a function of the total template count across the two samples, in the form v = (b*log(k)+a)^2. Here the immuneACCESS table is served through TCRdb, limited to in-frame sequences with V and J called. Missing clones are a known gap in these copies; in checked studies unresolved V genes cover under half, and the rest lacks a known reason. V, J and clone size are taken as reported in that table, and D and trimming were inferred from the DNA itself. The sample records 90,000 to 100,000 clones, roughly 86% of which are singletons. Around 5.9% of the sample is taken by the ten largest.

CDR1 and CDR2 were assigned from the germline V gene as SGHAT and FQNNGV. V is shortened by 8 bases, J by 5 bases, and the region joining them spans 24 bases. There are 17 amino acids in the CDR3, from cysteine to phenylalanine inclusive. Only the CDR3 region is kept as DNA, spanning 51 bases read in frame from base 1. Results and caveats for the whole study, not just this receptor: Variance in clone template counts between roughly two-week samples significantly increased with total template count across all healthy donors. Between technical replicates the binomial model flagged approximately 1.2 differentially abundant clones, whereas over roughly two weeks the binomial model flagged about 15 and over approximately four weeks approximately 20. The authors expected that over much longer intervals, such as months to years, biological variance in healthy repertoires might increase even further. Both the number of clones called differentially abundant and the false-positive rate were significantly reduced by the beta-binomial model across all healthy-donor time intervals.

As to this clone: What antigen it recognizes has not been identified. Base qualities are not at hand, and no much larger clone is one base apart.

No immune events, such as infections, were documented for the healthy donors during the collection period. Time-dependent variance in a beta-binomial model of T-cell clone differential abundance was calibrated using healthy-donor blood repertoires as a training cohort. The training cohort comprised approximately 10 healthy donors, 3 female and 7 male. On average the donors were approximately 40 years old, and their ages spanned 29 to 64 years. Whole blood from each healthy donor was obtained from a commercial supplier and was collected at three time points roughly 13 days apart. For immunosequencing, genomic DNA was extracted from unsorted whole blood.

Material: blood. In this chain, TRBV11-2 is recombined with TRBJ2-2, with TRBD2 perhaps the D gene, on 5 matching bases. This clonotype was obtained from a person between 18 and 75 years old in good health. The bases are TGTGCCAGCTCCTCCTTGCCCGGGGTGAGTCGAACCGGGGAGCTGTTTTTT. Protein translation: CASSSLPGVSRTGELFF.